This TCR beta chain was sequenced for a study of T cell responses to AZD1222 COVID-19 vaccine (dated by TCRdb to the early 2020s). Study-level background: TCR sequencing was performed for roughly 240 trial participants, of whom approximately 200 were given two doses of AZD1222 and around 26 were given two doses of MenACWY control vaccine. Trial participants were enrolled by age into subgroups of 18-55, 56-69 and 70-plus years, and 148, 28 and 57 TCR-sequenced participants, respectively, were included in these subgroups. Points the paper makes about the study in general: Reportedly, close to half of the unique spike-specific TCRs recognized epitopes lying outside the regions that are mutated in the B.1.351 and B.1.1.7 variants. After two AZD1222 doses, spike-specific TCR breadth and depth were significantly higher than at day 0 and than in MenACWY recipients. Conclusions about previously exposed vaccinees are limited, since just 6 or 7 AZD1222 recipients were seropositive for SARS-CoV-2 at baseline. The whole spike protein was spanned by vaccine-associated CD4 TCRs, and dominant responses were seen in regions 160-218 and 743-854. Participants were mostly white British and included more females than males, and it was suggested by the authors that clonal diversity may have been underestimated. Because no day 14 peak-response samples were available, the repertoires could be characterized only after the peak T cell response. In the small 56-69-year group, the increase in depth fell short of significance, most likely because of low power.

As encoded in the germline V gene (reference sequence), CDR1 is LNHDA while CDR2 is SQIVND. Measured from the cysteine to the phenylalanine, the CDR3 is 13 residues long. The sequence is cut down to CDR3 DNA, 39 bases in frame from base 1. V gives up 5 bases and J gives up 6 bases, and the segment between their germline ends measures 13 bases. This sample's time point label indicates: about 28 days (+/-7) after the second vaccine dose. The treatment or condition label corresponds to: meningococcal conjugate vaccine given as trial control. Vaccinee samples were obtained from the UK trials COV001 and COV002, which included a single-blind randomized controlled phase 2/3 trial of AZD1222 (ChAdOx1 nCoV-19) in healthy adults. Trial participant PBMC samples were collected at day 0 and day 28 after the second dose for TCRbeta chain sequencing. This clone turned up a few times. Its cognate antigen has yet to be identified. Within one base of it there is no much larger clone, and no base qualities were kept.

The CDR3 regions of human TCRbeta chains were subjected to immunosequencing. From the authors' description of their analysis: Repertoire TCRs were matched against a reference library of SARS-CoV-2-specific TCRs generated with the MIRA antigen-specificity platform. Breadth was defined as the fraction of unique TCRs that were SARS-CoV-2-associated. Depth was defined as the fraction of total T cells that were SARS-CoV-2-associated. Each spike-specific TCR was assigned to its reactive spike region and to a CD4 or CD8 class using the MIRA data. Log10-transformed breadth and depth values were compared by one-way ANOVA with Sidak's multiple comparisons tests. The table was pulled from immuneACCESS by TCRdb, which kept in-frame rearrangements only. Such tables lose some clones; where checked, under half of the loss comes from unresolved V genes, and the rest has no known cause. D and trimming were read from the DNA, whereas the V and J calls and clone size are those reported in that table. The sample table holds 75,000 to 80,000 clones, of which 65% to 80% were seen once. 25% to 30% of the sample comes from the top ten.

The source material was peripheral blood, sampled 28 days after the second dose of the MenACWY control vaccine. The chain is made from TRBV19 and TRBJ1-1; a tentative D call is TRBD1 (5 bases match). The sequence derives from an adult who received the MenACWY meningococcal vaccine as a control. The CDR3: CASSQRRGAEAFF. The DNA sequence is TGTGCCAGTAGTCAGCGTCGGGGGGCTGAAGCTTTCTTT. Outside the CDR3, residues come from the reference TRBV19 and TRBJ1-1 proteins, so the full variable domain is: DGGITQSPKYLFRKEGQNVTLSCEQNLNHDAMYWYRQDPGQGLRLIYYSQIVNDFQKGDIAEGYSVSREKKESFPLTVTSAQKNPTAFYLCASSQRRGAEAFFGQGTRLTVV.